This T cell receptor beta chain was profiled in a study of shared clonotypes between healthy human individuals. This CDR3 is 15 amino acids long. In germline, CDR1 is LNHNV, CDR2 YYDKDF (reference sequence). Losses at the gene ends were 8 bases for V and 5 bases for J; bases not matched to a gene: 14. Measured with immunoSEQ multiplex PCR; TCRdb has only the in-frame clones, and not every one. The repertoire includes some 490,000 clones, 70% to 80% of them detected once, and around 11% sits in the top ten. The sequence was obtained from a woman aged 35 to 49 in good health. Some clones in this sample may be carry-over from other donors' samples. V is TRBV15 and J is TRBJ2-5; 7 positions agree with TRBD2. Sequenced material: PBMCs. DNA of the CDR3: TGTGCCACCTCGGCGGGGCGGGGGATCCGGGAGACCCAGTACTTC. Translated: CATSAGRGIRETQYF.